Listed below are T cell receptor beta chains from one sample, sequenced in a study of cytomegalovirus exposure and HLA in healthy donors. Profiled with immunoSEQ multiplex PCR; TCRdb holds only in-frame clones, not every one. The sample has just over 200,000 clones. The sample comprised PBMCs. Receptors originate from a girl aged 2-9 years in good health and CMV-seropositive. Both conserved end residues are part of each CDR3. The D gene is left open where the match is weak.

D: TRBD1; J: TRBJ1-1; length: 15; V: TRBV28; CDR3: CASRALDRLRGEAFF; DNA: TGTGCCAGCAGGGCACTGGACAGGCTAAGGGGTGAAGCTTTCTTT
D: NA; J: TRBJ1-1; length: 15; V: TRBV18; CDR3: CASSPPAGGGTEAFF; DNA: TGTGCCAGCTCACCACCGGCAGGCGGGGGCACTGAAGCTTTCTTT
D: NA; J: TRBJ1-2; length: 12; V: TRBV29-1; CDR3: CSAERQGPGYTF; DNA: TGCAGCGCCGAACGGCAGGGTCCTGGCTACACCTTC
D: NA; J: TRBJ1-1; length: 12; V: TRBV30; CDR3: CAWTPVNTEAFF; DNA: TGTGCCTGGACACCAGTGAACACTGAAGCTTTCTTT
D: NA; J: TRBJ2-6; length: 19; V: TRBV11-1; CDR3: CASSYRTLQTGSGANVLTF; DNA: TGTGCCAGCAGCTACCGCACTCTTCAAACAGGGTCTGGGGCCAACGTCCTGACTTTC
D: NA; J: TRBJ1-5; length: 19; V: TRBV7-8; CDR3: CASSLARTVMDFSNQPQHF; DNA: TGTGCCAGCAGCTTAGCGCGGACAGTAATGGATTTTAGCAATCAGCCCCAGCATTTT
D: NA; J: TRBJ1-3; length: 15; V: TRBV30; CDR3: CAWSVLEKSGNTIYF; DNA: TGTGCCTGGAGTGTACTTGAGAAGTCTGGAAACACCATATATTTT
D: TRBD2; J: TRBJ2-7; length: 14; V: TRBV4-1; CDR3: CASSPGTRTYEQYF; DNA: TGCGCCAGCAGCCCCGGGACTAGAACCTACGAGCAGTACTTC
D: NA; J: TRBJ2-2; length: 15; V: TRBV7-7; CDR3: CASSLDGANTGELFF; DNA: TGTGCCAGCAGCTTAGACGGGGCGAACACCGGGGAGCTGTTTTTT
D: NA; J: TRBJ1-2; length: 12; V: TRBV28; CDR3: CASNVQGNGYTF; DNA: TGTGCCAGCAATGTGCAGGGAAATGGCTACACCTTC
D: TRBD2; J: TRBJ2-5; length: 16; V: TRBV5-4; CDR3: CASRPAGTSAQETQYF; DNA: TGTGCCAGCAGGCCAGCCGGGACTAGCGCTCAAGAGACCCAGTACTTC
D: TRBD2; J: TRBJ2-7; length: 14; V: TRBV28; CDR3: CASSLSGRAYEQYF; DNA: TGTGCCAGCAGTCTTAGCGGGAGAGCGTACGAGCAGTACTTC
D: NA; J: TRBJ1-5; length: 15; V: TRBV25-1; CDR3: CASSEGDRRNQPQHF; DNA: TGTGCCAGCAGTGAGGGAGACAGGAGGAATCAGCCCCAGCATTTT
D: NA; J: TRBJ1-4; length: 14; V: TRBV27; CDR3: CASSLGMTNEKLFF; DNA: TGTGCCAGCAGCCTCGGTATGACTAATGAAAAACTGTTTTTT
D: TRBD1; J: TRBJ2-7; length: 15; V: TRBV7-3; CDR3: CASSLTGTGGYEQYF; DNA: TGTGCCAGCAGCTTAACCGGGACAGGGGGCTACGAGCAGTACTTC
D: TRBD1; J: TRBJ2-2; length: 15; V: TRBV18; CDR3: CASSRRTGRAGELFF; DNA: TGTGCCAGCTCACGAAGGACAGGGAGAGCCGGGGAGCTGTTTTTT
D: NA; J: TRBJ1-2; length: 14; V: TRBV28; CDR3: CASGGGAALWGYTF; DNA: TGTGCCAGCGGCGGCGGGGCGGCCTTATGGGGCTACACCTTC
D: NA; J: TRBJ2-2; length: 15; V: TRBV11-2; CDR3: CASSRATLAFPKVFF; DNA: TGTGCCAGCAGCCGGGCGACCCTAGCGTTCCCGAAGGTGTTTTTT
D: TRBD1; J: TRBJ2-7; length: 16; V: TRBV11-1; CDR3: CASSKHRDRGSYEQYF; DNA: TGTGCCAGCAGCAAGCATCGGGACAGGGGGTCGTACGAGCAGTACTTC
D: TRBD1; J: TRBJ2-3; length: 16; V: TRBV7-6; CDR3: CASSLQGQGATDTQYF; DNA: TGTGCCAGCAGCTTACAGGGACAGGGGGCCACAGATACGCAGTATTTT
D: TRBD1; J: TRBJ1-3; length: 14; V: TRBV11-2; CDR3: CASNQGDLVNTIYF; DNA: TGTGCCAGCAACCAGGGGGATCTGGTAAACACCATATATTTT
D: TRBD2; J: TRBJ2-4; length: 15; V: TRBV4-1; CDR3: CASRPRAGGPYIQYF; DNA: TGCGCCAGCAGACCTCGCGCGGGAGGGCCCTACATTCAGTACTTC
D: TRBD2; J: TRBJ2-1; length: 19; V: TRBV5-1; CDR3: CASSLEGLAGAGAYHEQFF; DNA: TGCGCCAGCAGCTTGGAGGGACTAGCGGGAGCAGGGGCCTATCATGAGCAGTTCTTC
D: TRBD1; J: TRBJ2-1; length: 16; V: TRBV28; CDR3: CASSLNGDRTYNEQFF; DNA: TGTGCCAGCAGTTTGAATGGGGACAGAACCTACAATGAGCAGTTCTTC
D: NA; J: TRBJ2-1; length: 15; V: TRBV11-3; CDR3: CASSLEGREYNEQFF; DNA: TGTGCCAGCAGCTTAGAGGGTCGGGAGTACAATGAGCAGTTCTTC
D: TRBD1; J: TRBJ2-5; length: 17; V: TRBV18; CDR3: CASSPPRTGIRQETQYF; DNA: TGTGCCAGCTCACCCCCCAGGACAGGGATCCGCCAAGAGACCCAGTACTTC
D: TRBD2; J: TRBJ2-3; length: 14; V: TRBV5-1; CDR3: CASYSGRGADTQYF; DNA: TGCGCCAGCTATAGCGGGAGAGGGGCAGATACGCAGTATTTT
D: NA; J: TRBJ1-1; length: 16; V: TRBV5-6; CDR3: CASSLEAGIGSTEAFF; DNA: TGTGCCAGCAGCTTGGAGGCGGGGATTGGGAGTACTGAAGCTTTCTTT
D: NA; J: TRBJ1-2; length: 14; V: TRBV2; CDR3: CASSDLDNFYGYTF; DNA: TGTGCCAGCAGTGACCTGGACAATTTCTATGGCTACACCTTC
D: NA; J: TRBJ2-3; length: 14; V: TRBV2; CDR3: CASSVPTVTDTQYF; DNA: TGTGCCAGCAGTGTTCCGACTGTGACAGATACGCAGTATTTT
D: TRBD2; J: TRBJ2-7; length: 15; V: TRBV9; CDR3: CASSAGLAGPDEQYF; DNA: TGTGCCAGCAGCGCGGGACTAGCGGGACCAGACGAGCAGTACTTC
D: TRBD2; J: TRBJ2-1; length: 14; V: TRBV5-4; CDR3: CASSLPGLGDEQFF; DNA: TGTGCCAGCAGCTTACCGGGACTAGGGGATGAGCAGTTCTTC
D: TRBD2; J: TRBJ2-1; length: 16; V: TRBV2; CDR3: CASSPMWTSGDNEQFF; DNA: TGTGCCAGCAGCCCCATGTGGACTAGCGGTGACAATGAGCAGTTCTTC
D: TRBD1; J: TRBJ1-4; length: 16; V: TRBV7-9; CDR3: CASSLTGTGVNEKLFF; DNA: TGTGCCAGCAGCCTAACGGGGACAGGGGTTAATGAAAAACTGTTTTTT
D: NA; J: TRBJ2-3; length: 14; V: TRBV27; CDR3: CASSMGAPTDTQYF; DNA: TGTGCCAGCAGTATGGGAGCGCCCACAGATACGCAGTATTTT
D: TRBD2; J: TRBJ2-7; length: 14; V: TRBV6-5; CDR3: CASSSGTRVYEQYF; DNA: TGTGCCAGCAGTTCCGGGACTAGGGTATACGAGCAGTACTTC
D: NA; J: TRBJ2-7; length: 14; V: TRBV5-4; CDR3: CASTNRARSYEQYF; DNA: TGTGCCAGCACCAACAGGGCCCGCTCCTACGAGCAGTACTTC
D: TRBD2; J: TRBJ2-7; length: 15; V: TRBV28; CDR3: CASSLGTSGFHGQYF; DNA: TGTGCCAGCAGTTTAGGGACTAGCGGGTTTCATGGGCAGTACTTC
D: TRBD1; J: TRBJ2-7; length: 15; V: TRBV5-4; CDR3: CASSPPGQGRHEQYF; DNA: TGTGCCAGCAGCCCTCCGGGACAGGGGAGGCACGAGCAGTACTTC